These T cell receptor beta chains were read from a single sample in a study of cytomegalovirus exposure and HLA in healthy donors. The data were produced by immunoSEQ multiplex PCR, yet TCRdb's version contains in-frame clones alone and is incomplete. The top ten hold 1.1% to 1.5% of the sample, which has 160,000 or so clones, approximately 78% seen once. What was sequenced was PBMCs. Source of these receptors: a male donor in good health and CMV-seronegative. CDR3s include the opening cysteine and the closing phenylalanine or tryptophan. Fields, in order: D gene, V gene, clone size, J gene, CDR3 DNA, CDR3 protein. The D gene is left open where the match is weak. The size field is filled for only some rows; it gives once, few, many or a size class.

d_gene: TRBD1
v_gene: TRBV6-1
abundance: .
j_gene: TRBJ1-6
CDR3nt: TGTGCCAGTCGGACAGGGTCGGATTCACCCCTCCACTTT
CDR3aa: CASRTGSDSPLHF

d_gene: TRBD1
v_gene: TRBV14
abundance: .
j_gene: TRBJ1-2
CDR3nt: TGTGCCAGCAGCCACGTCGGGACAGCTAACTATGGCTACACCTTC
CDR3aa: CASSHVGTANYGYTF

d_gene: .
v_gene: TRBV28
abundance: .
j_gene: TRBJ2-4
CDR3nt: TGTGCCAGCAGTCCCAGGGTTTTGGTTGACATTCAGTACTTC
CDR3aa: CASSPRVLVDIQYF

d_gene: .
v_gene: TRBV28
abundance: few
j_gene: TRBJ1-5
CDR3nt: TGTGCCAACCAAAAGGAGGAGGGTCAGCCCCAGCATTTT
CDR3aa: CANQKEEGQPQHF

d_gene: TRBD1
v_gene: TRBV4-3
abundance: .
j_gene: TRBJ2-4
CDR3nt: TGCGCCAGCAGCCTGGGGACAGGGGGCGACGCGGGAAACATTCAGTACTTC
CDR3aa: CASSLGTGGDAGNIQYF

d_gene: TRBD1
v_gene: TRBV2
abundance: once
j_gene: TRBJ1-2
CDR3nt: TGTGCCAGCAGCAAGGGACAGACCTATGGCTACACCTTC
CDR3aa: CASSKGQTYGYTF

d_gene: TRBD1
v_gene: TRBV5-4
abundance: .
j_gene: TRBJ2-4
CDR3nt: TGTGCCAGCAGCTTGGCCGGACAGGGGGGGACCAAAAACATTCAGTACTTC
CDR3aa: CASSLAGQGGTKNIQYF

d_gene: .
v_gene: TRBV5-4
abundance: .
j_gene: TRBJ2-3
CDR3nt: TGTGCCAGCAGCCCGGAGGTAGGGTCCTCCACAGATACGCAGTATTTT
CDR3aa: CASSPEVGSSTDTQYF

d_gene: .
v_gene: TRBV5-6
abundance: once
j_gene: TRBJ1-1
CDR3nt: TGTGCCAGCAGCCCCGACAGTGTAGAGAACACTGAAGCTTTCTTT
CDR3aa: CASSPDSVENTEAFF

d_gene: .
v_gene: TRBV9
abundance: .
j_gene: TRBJ1-6
CDR3nt: TGTGCCAGCAGCGTAACCACAGGGTGGTCACCCCTCCACTTT
CDR3aa: CASSVTTGWSPLHF

d_gene: .
v_gene: TRBV5-1
abundance: .
j_gene: TRBJ1-6
CDR3nt: TGCGCCAGCAGCCTGACAGGAGTGGATTCACCCCTCCACTTT
CDR3aa: CASSLTGVDSPLHF

d_gene: TRBD1
v_gene: TRBV29-1
abundance: .
j_gene: TRBJ2-7
CDR3nt: TGCAGCGTTCTTCCGGACAGGGGAACTTACGAGCAGTACTTC
CDR3aa: CSVLPDRGTYEQYF

d_gene: TRBD2
v_gene: TRBV6-5
abundance: .
j_gene: TRBJ2-3
CDR3nt: TGTGCCAGCAGTACTAGCGGGAGGGGACCAGATACGCAGTATTTT
CDR3aa: CASSTSGRGPDTQYF

d_gene: .
v_gene: TRBV27
abundance: .
j_gene: TRBJ2-7
CDR3nt: TGTGCCAGCAGTTTATCGATGGGGACTCTCCGCTACGAGCAGTACTTC
CDR3aa: CASSLSMGTLRYEQYF

d_gene: TRBD2
v_gene: TRBV28
abundance: .
j_gene: TRBJ2-1
CDR3nt: TGTGCCAGCGCGACGGGACTAGCGGGAGGACGGGGGAATGAGCAGTTCTTC
CDR3aa: CASATGLAGGRGNEQFF

d_gene: TRBD2
v_gene: TRBV5-1
abundance: .
j_gene: TRBJ2-1
CDR3nt: TGCGCCAGCAGCTTGGTACGGTGGGAGGGCCGAAGTGAGCAGTTCTTC
CDR3aa: CASSLVRWEGRSEQFF

d_gene: .
v_gene: TRBV6-5
abundance: once
j_gene: TRBJ2-3
CDR3nt: TGTGCCAGCAGACCCGGGGGGCGGGATACGCAGTATTTT
CDR3aa: CASRPGGRDTQYF

d_gene: .
v_gene: TRBV5-1
abundance: .
j_gene: TRBJ2-3
CDR3nt: TGCGCCAGCAGCTTGGAAGGGGTAGGCACAGATACGCAGTATTTT
CDR3aa: CASSLEGVGTDTQYF

d_gene: TRBD2
v_gene: TRBV11-3
abundance: .
j_gene: TRBJ2-1
CDR3nt: TGTGCCAGCAGCTTAGATGGCGGGAGGGCTGGGGAGCAGTTCTTC
CDR3aa: CASSLDGGRAGEQFF

d_gene: TRBD2
v_gene: TRBV5-1
abundance: .
j_gene: TRBJ2-3
CDR3nt: TGCGCCAGCAGCTTTGTAGCGGGGGGGACAGATACGCAGTATTTT
CDR3aa: CASSFVAGGTDTQYF

d_gene: .
v_gene: TRBV5-1
abundance: .
j_gene: TRBJ1-4
CDR3nt: TGCGCCAGCAGCTTGGCCAGGGGATCTAATGAAAAACTGTTTTTT
CDR3aa: CASSLARGSNEKLFF

d_gene: TRBD1
v_gene: TRBV9
abundance: .
j_gene: TRBJ1-2
CDR3nt: TGTGCCAGCAGCGTAGATGGGACAGTTAGTTTCTATGGCTACACCTTC
CDR3aa: CASSVDGTVSFYGYTF

d_gene: .
v_gene: TRBV4-3
abundance: .
j_gene: TRBJ2-5
CDR3nt: TGCGCCAGCAGCCAAGGGGGATGGGGACAACAAGAGACCCAGTACTTC
CDR3aa: CASSQGGWGQQETQYF

d_gene: .
v_gene: TRBV27
abundance: .
j_gene: TRBJ1-2
CDR3nt: TGTGCCAGCAGTTTATTTGGGGGCTCTTTACAGAACTATGGCTACACCTTC
CDR3aa: CASSLFGGSLQNYGYTF

d_gene: .
v_gene: TRBV5-1
abundance: .
j_gene: TRBJ2-5
CDR3nt: TGCGCCAGCAGCCCCGCCGTGGGGCCGCAAGAGACCCAGTACTTC
CDR3aa: CASSPAVGPQETQYF

d_gene: .
v_gene: TRBV9
abundance: .
j_gene: TRBJ1-1
CDR3nt: TGTGCCAGCAGCGTAGCTGAGACAGCTAACACTGAAGCTTTCTTT
CDR3aa: CASSVAETANTEAFF

d_gene: .
v_gene: TRBV20-1
abundance: .
j_gene: TRBJ2-1
CDR3nt: TGCAGTGCTACCGAGGGCAATGAGCAGTTCTTC
CDR3aa: CSATEGNEQFF

d_gene: TRBD2
v_gene: TRBV7-8
abundance: once
j_gene: TRBJ2-1
CDR3nt: TGTGCCAGCAGCCCGAGACTAGCGAGGGATGAGCAGTTCTTC
CDR3aa: CASSPRLARDEQFF

d_gene: .
v_gene: TRBV7-9
abundance: .
j_gene: TRBJ2-3
CDR3nt: TGTGCCAGCAGCTTAGTAGGCGGGGCAGATACGCAGTATTTT
CDR3aa: CASSLVGGADTQYF

d_gene: TRBD1
v_gene: TRBV27
abundance: .
j_gene: TRBJ1-2
CDR3nt: TGTGCCAGCAGGGGGACAGTTGCTAACTATGGCTACACCTTC
CDR3aa: CASRGTVANYGYTF

d_gene: .
v_gene: TRBV14
abundance: .
j_gene: TRBJ1-4
CDR3nt: TGTGCCAGCAGCCAAGTTTCGTTTACAGGGACTAATGAAAAACTGTTTTTT
CDR3aa: CASSQVSFTGTNEKLFF

d_gene: TRBD2
v_gene: TRBV5-1
abundance: .
j_gene: TRBJ2-6
CDR3nt: TGCGCCAGCAGCTTGTTAGCGGGGAACTCTGGGGCCAACGTCCTGACTTTC
CDR3aa: CASSLLAGNSGANVLTF

d_gene: .
v_gene: TRBV9
abundance: .
j_gene: TRBJ1-6
CDR3nt: TGTGCCAGCAGCGTAGGGCAGGGGCAGAATTCACCCCCCCACTTT
CDR3aa: CASSVGQGQNSPPHF

d_gene: TRBD1
v_gene: TRBV27
abundance: .
j_gene: TRBJ2-5
CDR3nt: TGTGCCAGCAGGAGCGGACAGGGTGAGGAGACCCAGTACTTC
CDR3aa: CASRSGQGEETQYF

d_gene: .
v_gene: TRBV18
abundance: .
j_gene: TRBJ1-2
CDR3nt: TGTGCCAGCTCACCCTACGGGGAGGATGGCTACACCTTC
CDR3aa: CASSPYGEDGYTF

d_gene: TRBD2
v_gene: TRBV4-3
abundance: .
j_gene: TRBJ2-1
CDR3nt: TGCGCCAGCAGCCATGCGGGAGTCAGCAATGAGCAGTTCTTC
CDR3aa: CASSHAGVSNEQFF

d_gene: TRBD1
v_gene: TRBV28
abundance: .
j_gene: TRBJ2-5
CDR3nt: TGTGCCAGCAGTTCCGGGACAGCGATCGGGGAGACCCAGTACTTC
CDR3aa: CASSSGTAIGETQYF

d_gene: .
v_gene: TRBV28
abundance: .
j_gene: TRBJ1-2
CDR3nt: TGTGCCAGCAACAAGGGGGGGAACTATGGCTACACCTTC
CDR3aa: CASNKGGNYGYTF

d_gene: TRBD2
v_gene: TRBV11-1
abundance: .
j_gene: TRBJ2-7
CDR3nt: TGTGCCAGCAGCTGGACTAGCGGGAGATTCGATATAAGCTACGAGCAGTACTTC
CDR3aa: CASSWTSGRFDISYEQYF

d_gene: TRBD1
v_gene: TRBV20-1
abundance: .
j_gene: TRBJ2-7
CDR3nt: TGCAGTGCTAGGGGACAGGGCTCGGAGTACTTC
CDR3aa: CSARGQGSEYF

d_gene: .
v_gene: TRBV6-5
abundance: .
j_gene: TRBJ2-5
CDR3nt: TGTGCCAGCAGTTACGGGACATCTTCATACCAAGAGACCCAGTACTTC
CDR3aa: CASSYGTSSYQETQYF

d_gene: TRBD2
v_gene: TRBV9
abundance: .
j_gene: TRBJ2-3
CDR3nt: TGTGCCAGCAGCCCAATCCGACTAGCGGGCACAGATACGCAGTATTTT
CDR3aa: CASSPIRLAGTDTQYF

d_gene: .
v_gene: TRBV5-1
abundance: .
j_gene: TRBJ1-3
CDR3nt: TGCGCCAGCAGCCCGGACAGCTCTGGAAACACCATATATTTT
CDR3aa: CASSPDSSGNTIYF